This T cell receptor (beta chain) originates from a study of T cells in Graves' hyperthyroidism and ophthalmopathy. Overall study context: Peripheral blood was acquired at first diagnosis, ahead of any therapy whatsoever. Study results and caveats: Using 13 V-J features, a model discriminated ophthalmopathy from stable hyperthyroidism. Among thyroid clonotypes expanded above 0.001, most also appeared in blood.

This clonotype was found a few times. The antigen remains undetermined. The conserved phenylalanine or tryptophan is not found at the CDR3 terminus, so this likely reflects a read error. This sample holds PBMCs from 10 ml fresh peripheral blood. RNA transcripts gave rise to amplified TCR beta CDR3 regions. Primed by the HTBI set, a first-round RT-PCR was run on the TCR CDR3. Via MiXCR, TCRdb re-called the multiplex PCR reads, giving one row per CDR3 protein. The table has hundreds of thousands of distinct CDR3 sequences, roughly 14% seen once. Germline values: CDR1 SEHNR, CDR2 FQNEAQ (reference sequence). Trimming at V came to 6 bases and at J to 4 bases, leaving 9 bases not matched to a gene. The CDR3 is made up of 16 amino acids.

The chain recombines TRBV7-9 with TRBJ2-1; 10 bases map to TRBD2. Sequencing was carried out using blood. The receptor comes from a woman aged 45-65 years with Graves' ophthalmopathy. In DNA form, the CDR3 reads TGTGCCAGCAGGCCAACCGGACTAGCGGCTTACAATGAGCAGTTCCTC. Translating gives CASRPTGLAAYNEQFL.